The 20 T cell receptor beta chains listed next were all sequenced from one sample in a study of blood T cell repertoires in COVID-19. Libraries were prepared by immunoSEQ multiplex PCR; TCRdb keeps only in-frame clonotypes and omits some of them. In the table there are about 270,000 clones, roughly nine tenths of which are singletons. The source material was PBMCs or T cells enriched from blood (not recorded which). Receptors originate from a woman aged 18-29 years who had recovered from COVID-19.

This chain joins TRBV28 and TRBJ1-1; D unresolved. The V end was cut by 4 bases, the J end by 6 bases, with 15 bases between. The germline V gene encodes CDR1 MDHEN and CDR2 SYDVKM. The CDR3 runs 14 residues. The CDR3 coding sequence is TGTGCCAGCAGTTCAACAGCCTTGACGGCTGAAGCTTTCTTT. This gives the protein CASSSTALTAEAFF. The full variable domain, in which reference TRBV28 and TRBJ1-1 provide the parts outside the CDR3, is DVKVTQSSRYLVKRTGEKVFLECVQDMDHENMFWYRQDPGLGLRLIYFSYDVKMKEKGDIPEGYSVSREKKERFSLILESASTNQTSMYLCASSSTALTAEAFFGQGTRLTVV.

V and J are TRBV6-5 and TRBJ1-4, with no clear D. The V end was cut by 10 bases, the J end by 4 bases, with 10 bases between. This CDR3 is built from 12 residues. CDR1 and CDR2 (germline): MNHEY, SVGAGI. CDR3 DNA sequence: TGTGCCACCCGGGGAGGTAATGAAAAACTGTTTTTT. Protein sequence: CATRGGNEKLFF.

For this clone: Its ends do not fully match the called genes, so a read error is possible. The genes are TRBV28 and TRBJ1-2; D gene ambiguous. This CDR3 region has 15 residues. CDR1 MDHEN and CDR2 SYDVKM come from the germline V gene. The CDR3 sequence is CASTPARGLRDGYTF. CDR3 sequence (DNA): TGTGCCAGCACCCCCGCCCGCGGACTTCGGGATGGGTACACCTTC.

The chain is built from TRBV5-5 and TRBJ2-5; 10 bases align to TRBD1. In germline, CDR1 is SGHKS, CDR2 YYEKEE (reference sequence). J lost 2 bases, V lost 2 bases, and 3 bases had no gene match. The CDR3 extends over 15 amino acids. Here the CDR3 DNA reads TGTGCCAGCAGCTTATGGGACAGGGGACAAGAGACCCAGTACTTC. This encodes CASSLWDRGQETQYF.

This chain connects TRBV20-1 to TRBJ1-5, with 7 nucleotides matching TRBD1. CDR3 size: 14 residues. Losses at the gene ends were 3 bases for V and 1 base for J; bases not matched to a gene: 3. CDR1 is DFQATT and CDR2 is SNEGSKA in the germline V gene (reference sequence). In DNA form, the CDR3 reads TGCAGTGCTAGTCCGGGACAGAGCAATCAGCCCCAGCATTTT. Translation: CSASPGQSNQPQHF.

This chain joins TRBV27 and TRBJ2-5, with 12 bases fitting TRBD2. The V gene's germline CDR1 is MNHEY and CDR2 SMNVEV (reference sequence). V lost 2 bases and J lost 3; bases outside the gene matches: 1. CDR3 length equals 15 residues. CDR3 coding DNA: TGTGCCAGCAGTTTACTAGCGGGGGGGAAAGAGACCCAGTACTTC. This encodes CASSLLAGGKETQYF.

In this sample, this clone turned up once. The V and J genes are TRBV9 and TRBJ2-7; 10 nucleotides line up with TRBD1. Germline loops: CDR1 SGDLS, CDR2 YYNGEE. The V gene end was trimmed by 4 bases and the J gene end by 4 bases; junction bases not matched to a gene: 11. The length of the CDR3 is 16 residues. In nucleotides, the CDR3 is TGTGCCAGCAGCCCAGTTGAGGGGACAGGGGTTTACGAGCAGTACTTC. Amino acid sequence: CASSPVEGTGVYEQYF.

The V call is TRBV27, the J call TRBJ2-7; TRBD1 agrees at 7 bases. The CDR3 runs to 13 residues. Germline trimming cut 6 bases from V and 5 bases from J; bases unmatched to any gene: 7. CDR1 MNHEY and CDR2 SMNVEV come from the germline V gene (reference sequence). This CDR3 reads CASSPGQSDEQYF. The CDR3 bases are TGTGCCAGCAGCCCGGGACAGTCGGACGAGCAGTACTTC.

This clone occurred once. The chain uses TRBV16 and TRBJ2-4; D may be TRBD2 (7 bases). Germline V gene data show CDR1 as KGHSY and CDR2 as FQNENV. CDR3 length: 16 residues. V was cut by 4 bases and J by 7 bases, with 20 bases left in between. The CDR3 here is CASSPRGAEGLNIQYF. CDR3 DNA: TGTGCCAGCAGCCCCCGGGGGGCGGAGGGGCTGAACATTCAGTACTTC.

This clone has a single count. The rearrangement uses TRBV19 and TRBJ2-1; TRBD2 matches at 9 bases. The junction had 9 bases not matched to a gene; V was cut back by 5 bases and J by 4 bases. CDR3 length: 16 amino acids. The germline gives CDR1 LNHDA, CDR2 SQIVND (reference sequence). For the CDR3, the DNA is TGTGCCAGTAGTTTCCTAAGCGGGGGGTGGTACAATGAGCAGTTCTTC. This sequence encodes CASSFLSGGWYNEQFF. The whole variable domain, filled in from reference TRBV19 and TRBJ2-1, reads DGGITQSPKYLFRKEGQNVTLSCEQNLNHDAMYWYRQDPGQGLRLIYYSQIVNDFQKGDIAEGYSVSREKKESFPLTVTSAQKNPTAFYLCASSFLSGGWYNEQFFGPGTRLTVL.

The chain recombines TRBV14 with TRBJ1-5, with D maybe TRBD1 (6 bases). The germline V gene has CDR1 SGHDN and CDR2 FVKESK. The V and J ends lost 6 bases and 2 bases respectively, with 14 bases between them. The CDR3 is 15 residues long. CDR3 sequence: CASSRTGSGNQPQHF. CDR3 in DNA: TGTGCCAGCAGTCGCACAGGGAGTGGCAATCAGCCCCAGCATTTT.

The chain recombines TRBV6-2 or TRBV6-3 with TRBJ1-2, with D possibly being TRBD1 (5 bases). V shed 2 bases and J shed 4 bases, with 17 bases lying between them. The CDR3 contains 16 residues. Germline loops: CDR1 MNHEY, CDR2 SVGEGT. The chain's CDR3 is CASSYGMRLDSYGYTF. In DNA form, the CDR3 reads TGTGCCAGCAGTTACGGTATGCGGCTTGACAGCTATGGCTACACCTTC.

CDR3 bases: TGCGCCAGCAGCCCCCGGGACACGAGCAATCAGCCCCAGCATTTT. This translates into CASSPRDTSNQPQHF. This sequence joins TRBV4-1 and TRBJ1-5, with TRBD1 as a possible D gene (6 bases). Germline CDR1 is MGHRA and CDR2 is YSYEKL. The CDR3 is 15 amino acids. V lost 4 bases and J lost 1, with 11 bases in between.

This rearrangement joins TRBV19 to TRBJ2-4; D is possibly TRBD2 (7 bases). The germline V gene encodes CDR1 LNHDA and CDR2 SQIVND (reference sequence). The CDR3 sequence is 20 residues long. Trimming cost V 4 bases and J 0 bases, with 25 bases left between them. This CDR3 reads CASSNRPGGDWLLAKNIQYF. The CDR3 region has the DNA TGTGCCAGTAGTAACCGGCCGGGGGGCGACTGGCTACTAGCCAAAAACATTCAGTACTTC.

This chain connects TRBV3-1 (or the pseudogene TRBV3-2) to TRBJ2-1; D possibly corresponds to TRBD2 (6 bases). This CDR3 is built from 14 residues. The V gene lost 4 bases and the J gene lost 13 bases, with 20 bases spanning the gap. CDR1 is LGHDT and CDR2 is YNNKEL in the germline V gene (reference sequence). Here the CDR3 reads CASSLFRGSEKQFF. CDR3 DNA sequence: TGTGCCAGCAGCCTCTTCCGGGGGTCGGAAAAACAGTTCTTC.

The chain is built from TRBV19 and TRBJ1-4, with TRBD1 matching 7 bases. V shed 4 bases and J 3 bases; nucleotides not matched to a gene: 5. The germline CDR1 and CDR2 sequences are LNHDA and SQIVND (reference sequence). The CDR3 runs to 15 residues. CDR3 nucleotide sequence: TGTGCCAGTAGTAGACGACAGGGTCCTAATGAAAAACTGTTTTTT. This sequence encodes CASSRRQGPNEKLFF.

The table lists this clone with a few counts. The chain combines TRBV6-1 with TRBJ1-1, with no clear D. Trimming shortened V by 0 bases and J by 1 base, and 6 bases separated the two germline ends. CDR1 MNHNS and CDR2 SASEGT come from the germline V gene. The CDR3 runs 14 residues. The CDR3 protein is CASSEAVGNTEAFF. The CDR3 nucleotides are TGTGCCAGCAGTGAAGCCGTCGGGAACACTGAAGCTTTCTTT.

This clone appeared once. The chain links TRBV29-1 to TRBJ2-7, with 7 bases fitting TRBD1. After removal of 6 bases from V and 5 bases from J, the junction contained 4 bases not matched to a gene. The CDR3 runs 11 residues. Germline V gives CDR1 SQVTM, CDR2 ANQGSEA. The CDR3 loop is CSVRQGDEQYF. CDR3 in DNA: TGCAGCGTCAGACAGGGCGACGAGCAGTACTTC.

In nucleotides, the CDR3 is TGTGCCAGCAGCGGTTCGGCGGGGATCGAGCAGTACTTC. It specifies CASSGSAGIEQYF. The chain joins TRBV5-4 to TRBJ2-7; possibly TRBD2 for D (6 bases). Germline CDR1 reads SGHNT; CDR2 reads YYREEE (reference sequence). The CDR3 length is 13 residues. V gave up 4 bases and J gave up 6 bases, with 14 bases separating them.

The rearrangement links TRBV6-5 to TRBJ1-6; 7 nucleotides line up with TRBD1. Unmatched junction bases numbered 4, after V lost 3 bases and J lost 8 bases. CDR3 size: 14 residues. Germline values: CDR1 MNHEY, CDR2 SVGAGI. The CDR3 nucleotides read TGTGCCAGCAGTTATCGGCAGGGGGATTCACCCCTCCACTTT. This gives the protein CASSYRQGDSPLHF.